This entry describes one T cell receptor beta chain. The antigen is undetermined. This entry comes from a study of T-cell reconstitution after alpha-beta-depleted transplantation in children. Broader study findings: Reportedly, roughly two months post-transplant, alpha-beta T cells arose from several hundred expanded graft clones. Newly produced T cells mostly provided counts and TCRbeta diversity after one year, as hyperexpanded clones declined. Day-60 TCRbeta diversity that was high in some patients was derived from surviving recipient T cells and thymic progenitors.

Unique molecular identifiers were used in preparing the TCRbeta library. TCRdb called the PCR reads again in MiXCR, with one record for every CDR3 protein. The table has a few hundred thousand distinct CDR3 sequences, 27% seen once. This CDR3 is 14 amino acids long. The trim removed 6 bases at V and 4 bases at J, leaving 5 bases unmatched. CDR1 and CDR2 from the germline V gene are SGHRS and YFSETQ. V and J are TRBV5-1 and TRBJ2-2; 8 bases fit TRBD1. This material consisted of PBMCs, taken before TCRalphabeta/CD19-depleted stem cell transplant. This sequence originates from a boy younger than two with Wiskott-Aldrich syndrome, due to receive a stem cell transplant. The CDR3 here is CASMPTGATGELFF. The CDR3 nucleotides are TGCGCCAGCATGCCGACAGGGGCCACCGGGGAGCTGTTTTTT.